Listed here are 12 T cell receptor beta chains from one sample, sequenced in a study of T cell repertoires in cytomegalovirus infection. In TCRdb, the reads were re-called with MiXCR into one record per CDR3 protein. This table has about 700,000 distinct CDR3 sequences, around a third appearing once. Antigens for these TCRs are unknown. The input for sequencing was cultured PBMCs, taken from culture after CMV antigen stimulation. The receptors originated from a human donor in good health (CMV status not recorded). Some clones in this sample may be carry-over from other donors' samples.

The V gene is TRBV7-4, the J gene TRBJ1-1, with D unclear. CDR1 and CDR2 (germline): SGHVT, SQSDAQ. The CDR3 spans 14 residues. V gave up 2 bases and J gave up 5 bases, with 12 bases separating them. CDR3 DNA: TGTGCCAGCAGCTTATCAACGGAGGGAACTGAAGCTTTCTTT. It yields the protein CASSLSTEGTEAFF.

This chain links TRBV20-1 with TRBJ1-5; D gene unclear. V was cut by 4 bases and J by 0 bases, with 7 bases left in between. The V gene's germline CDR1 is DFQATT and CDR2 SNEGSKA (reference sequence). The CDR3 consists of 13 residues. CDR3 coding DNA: TGCAGTGCTATGGCCGATAGCAATCAGCCCCAGCATTTT. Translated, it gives CSAMADSNQPQHF.

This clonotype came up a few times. The CDR3 nucleotides read TGTGCCAGCATCAAAACGGGGAACGGGGAGCTGTTTTTT. It codes for CASIKTGNGELFF. The rearrangement uses TRBV7-2 and TRBJ2-2; D might be TRBD2 (5 bases). The CDR3 sequence is 13 residues long. The germline V gene encodes CDR1 SGHTA and CDR2 FQGNSA. V lost 7 bases to trimming and J lost 7 bases, with 13 bases between them.

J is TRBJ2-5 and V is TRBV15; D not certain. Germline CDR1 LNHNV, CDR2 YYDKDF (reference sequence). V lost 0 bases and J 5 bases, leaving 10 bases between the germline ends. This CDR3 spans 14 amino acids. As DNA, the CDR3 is TGTGCCACCAGCAGAGATTCCAGCCGGGAGACCCAGTACTTC. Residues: CATSRDSSRETQYF.

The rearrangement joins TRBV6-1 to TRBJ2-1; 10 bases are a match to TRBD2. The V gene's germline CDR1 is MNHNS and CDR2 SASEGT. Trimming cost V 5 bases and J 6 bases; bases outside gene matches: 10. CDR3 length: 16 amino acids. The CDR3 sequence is CASSLVLAGARNEQFF. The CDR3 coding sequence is TGTGCCAGCAGTCTCGTCCTAGCGGGGGCTCGCAATGAGCAGTTCTTC.

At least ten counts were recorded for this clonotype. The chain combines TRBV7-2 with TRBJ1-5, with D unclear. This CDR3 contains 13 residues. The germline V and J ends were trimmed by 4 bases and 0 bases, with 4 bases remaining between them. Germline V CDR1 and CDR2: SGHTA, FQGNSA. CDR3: CASSSSSNQPQHF. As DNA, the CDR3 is TGTGCCAGCAGCTCCAGTAGCAATCAGCCCCAGCATTTT.

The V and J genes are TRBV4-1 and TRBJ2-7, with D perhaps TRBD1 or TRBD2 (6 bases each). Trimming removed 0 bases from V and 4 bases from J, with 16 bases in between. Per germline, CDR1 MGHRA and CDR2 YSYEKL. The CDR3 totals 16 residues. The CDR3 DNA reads TGCGCCAGCAGCCAAGAATGGGGGGCCTGGTCGTACGAGCAGTACTTC. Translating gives CASSQEWGAWSYEQYF.

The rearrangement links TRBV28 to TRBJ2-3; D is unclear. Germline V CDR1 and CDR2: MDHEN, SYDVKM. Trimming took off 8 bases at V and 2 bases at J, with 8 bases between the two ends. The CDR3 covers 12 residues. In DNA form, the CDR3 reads TGTGCCAGCCATAAGACCACAGATACGCAGTATTTT. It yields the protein CASHKTTDTQYF.

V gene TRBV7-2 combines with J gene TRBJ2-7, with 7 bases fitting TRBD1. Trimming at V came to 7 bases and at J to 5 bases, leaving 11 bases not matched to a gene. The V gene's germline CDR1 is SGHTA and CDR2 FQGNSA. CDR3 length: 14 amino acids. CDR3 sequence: CASNPHRGSDEQYF. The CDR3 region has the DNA TGTGCCAGCAACCCACACAGGGGTAGCGACGAGCAGTACTTC.

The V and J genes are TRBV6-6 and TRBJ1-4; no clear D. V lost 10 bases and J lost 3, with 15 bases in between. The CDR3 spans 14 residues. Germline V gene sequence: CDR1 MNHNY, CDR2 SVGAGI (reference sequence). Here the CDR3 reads CATASGWSNEKLFF. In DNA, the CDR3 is TGTGCCACCGCCTCCGGATGGTCTAATGAAAAACTGTTTTTT.

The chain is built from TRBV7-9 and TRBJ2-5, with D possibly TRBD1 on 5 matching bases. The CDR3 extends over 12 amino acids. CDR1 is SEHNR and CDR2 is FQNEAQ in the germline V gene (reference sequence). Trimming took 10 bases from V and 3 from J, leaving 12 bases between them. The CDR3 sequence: CATPTEKETQYF. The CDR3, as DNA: TGTGCCACCCCGACAGAAAAAGAGACCCAGTACTTC.

In nucleotides, the CDR3 is TGTGCCAGCAGCTTTAGGTCGGGCCAACTTGCCTACGAGCAGTACTTC. Translated, it gives CASSFRSGQLAYEQYF. The V call is TRBV7-2, the J call TRBJ2-7; no clear D gene. The ends were cut back, 3 bases at V and 2 bases at J, with 17 bases in the middle. Germline CDR1 reads SGHTA; CDR2 reads FQGNSA. This CDR3 contains 16 residues.